A single sample gave rise to the 16 T cell receptor beta chains below, sequenced in a study of T cell repertoires in cytomegalovirus infection (dated by TCRdb to between 2019 and 2020). These receptors' antigens are unknown. Instrument on record: Illumina HiSeq 1500. The public reads were quality trimmed at Q25 with fastp and then assembled into clones with MiXCR by TCRdb, keeping productive beta chains. Entries are consolidated by CDR3 protein sequence, retaining the most common genes and DNA. The sample profile shows 350,000 to 400,000 distinct CDR3 sequences; approximately 35% of them were found once. The ten biggest clones cover roughly 13% of the sample. The treatment or condition label for this specimen denotes: in vitro stimulation with specific CMV peptide epitopes to enrich CMV-specific T cells. The specimen comprised cultured PBMCs, sampled from culture after CMV antigen stimulation. The receptor set was obtained from a human donor in good health (CMV status not recorded). Some clones in this sample may be carry-over from other donors' samples.

The rearrangement links TRBV7-3 to TRBJ2-3; D unresolved. The germline V and J ends were trimmed by 5 bases and 11 bases, with 8 bases remaining between them. Germline V gene lookup returns CDR1 SGHTA and CDR2 FQGTGA. CDR3 length equals 10 residues. The CDR3 coding sequence is TGTGCCAGCAGCCCTGAGAAGCAGTATTTT. It is translated as CASSPEKQYF. Drawing the rest from reference TRBV7-3 and TRBJ2-3, the complete variable domain is GAGVSQTPSNKVTEKGKYVELRCDPISGHTALYWYRQSLGQGPEFLIYFQGTGAADDSGLPNDRFFAVRPEGSVSTLKIQRTERGDSAVYLCASSPEKQYFGPGTRLTVL.

The sample holds a few counts of this clonotype. The chain links TRBV6-8 to TRBJ2-7, with 9 bases aligning to TRBD1. The J segment lost 1 base and the V segment lost 8 bases, leaving 12 bases of the junction unmatched. The length of the CDR3 is 16 residues. Germline assignment: CDR1 MNHGY and CDR2 SAAAGT. The CDR3 sequence is CASPDHGQGPSYEQYV. CDR3 coding DNA: TGTGCCAGCCCAGATCATGGACAGGGGCCTTCCTACGAGCAGTACGTC.

This sequence joins TRBV7-4 and TRBJ2-3; D uncertain. The germline CDR1 and CDR2 sequences are SGHVT and SQSDAQ. With 2 bases removed from V and 4 bases from J, the gap between germline ends came to 13 bases. The CDR3 has 15 amino acids. The CDR3 sequence: CASSLRRQSADTQYF. In DNA, the CDR3 is TGTGCCAGCAGCTTAAGAAGGCAGAGCGCAGATACGCAGTATTTT.

This clonotype was seen a few times. In nucleotides, the CDR3 is TGTGCCAGCGGACTAGCTTACACCGGGGAGCTGTTTTTT. Translation gives CASGLAYTGELFF. This chain links TRBV6-1 with TRBJ2-2; TRBD2 agrees at 8 bases. The CDR3 has 13 amino acids. Germline V gene data show CDR1 as MNHNS and CDR2 as SASEGT. J lost 3 bases, V lost 8 bases, and 2 bases had no gene match.

With regard to this clonotype: This may stem from a read error, because a much larger clone lies one nucleotide away. The conserved final phenylalanine or tryptophan is absent from the CDR3, which likely points to a read error. The gene calls are TRBV7-8 and TRBJ2-1; no firm D call. The CDR3 runs to 13 residues. Germline V CDR1 and CDR2: SGHVS, FQNEAQ. The V and J ends lost 5 bases and 7 bases respectively, with 12 bases between them. CDR3 sequence (DNA): TGTGCCAGCAGCCGATCTCGTATGAATGAGCAGTTCATC. It translates to CASSRSRMNEQFI.

This rearrangement joins TRBV19 to TRBJ1-5, with D possibly being TRBD1 (5 bases). CDR1 is LNHDA and CDR2 is SQIVND in the germline V gene (reference sequence). The V and J ends lost 5 bases and 7 bases respectively, with 12 bases between them. The CDR3 consists of 13 residues. CDR3 nucleotide sequence: TGTGCCAGTAGTCCCCTACCAGGGCAGCCCCAGCATTTT. It yields the protein CASSPLPGQPQHF.

This clonotype has only a few counts. The chain's CDR3 is CASARDRGAYEQYF. DNA for the CDR3: TGTGCCAGCGCGCGGGACAGGGGGGCCTACGAGCAGTACTTC. The chain combines TRBV13 with TRBJ2-7; 11 bases are a match to TRBD1. With V trimmed by 8 bases and J by 2 bases, 5 bases remained unmatched. The V gene's germline CDR1 is PRHDT and CDR2 FYEKMQ (reference sequence). The CDR3 extends over 14 amino acids.

The CDR3 here is CASSHGRGTLNTEAFF. CDR3 DNA sequence: TGTGCCAGCAGCCACGGGCGAGGGACACTGAACACTGAAGCTTTCTTT. The rearrangement joins TRBV9 to TRBJ1-1; D is perhaps TRBD1 (6 bases). Germline loops: CDR1 SGDLS, CDR2 YYNGEE. The V gene lost 4 bases and the J gene lost 0 bases, with 16 bases spanning the gap. The CDR3 covers 16 residues. Full variable domain (rest looked up from reference TRBV9 and TRBJ1-1): DSGVTQTPKHLITATGQRVTLRCSPRSGDLSVYWYQQSLDQGLQFLIQYYNGEERAKGNILERFSAQQFPDLHSELNLSSLELGDSALYFCASSHGRGTLNTEAFFGQGTRLTVV.

This clonotype was recorded many times. This chain connects TRBV11-2 to TRBJ2-2, with D possibly being TRBD2 (5 bases). Deletions cut 1 base from V and 5 bases from J, with 11 bases between. The CDR3 sequence is 15 residues long. The germline gives CDR1 SGHAT, CDR2 FQNNGV. The chain's CDR3 is CASSLVMGATGELFF. The CDR3 nucleotides are TGTGCCAGCAGCTTAGTCATGGGAGCGACCGGGGAGCTGTTTTTT.

In this sample, this clonotype turned up a few times. The V and J genes are TRBV7-8 and TRBJ2-1; 8 bases are a match to TRBD2. Germline-derived CDR1 and CDR2 are SGHVS and FQNEAQ. The trim removed 5 bases at V and 2 bases at J, leaving 5 bases unmatched. This CDR3 spans 15 amino acids. The CDR3 loop is CASSLSGSAYNEQFF. In DNA form, the CDR3 reads TGTGCCAGCAGCCTAAGCGGGAGCGCCTACAATGAGCAGTTCTTC. Drawing the rest from reference TRBV7-8 and TRBJ2-1, the complete variable domain is GAGVSQSPRYKVAKRGQDVALRCDPISGHVSLFWYQQALGQGPEFLTYFQNEAQLDKSGLPSDRFFAERPEGSVSTLKIQRTQQEDSAVYLCASSLSGSAYNEQFFGPGTRLTVL.

The chain joins TRBV6-5 to TRBJ1-6; 9 positions agree with TRBD1. CDR1 MNHEY and CDR2 SVGAGI come from the germline V gene. With 2 bases clipped from V and 7 bases from J, the junction kept 3 bases outside the gene matches. The CDR3 consists of 15 residues. Here the CDR3 DNA reads TGTGCCAGCAGTTACGGACAGGGGACCAATTCACCCCTCCACTTT. Protein: CASSYGQGTNSPLHF.

The chain recombines TRBV7-9 with TRBJ2-5; D is unclear. The V end lost 4 bases, the J end lost 4 bases, and 13 bases lay between the germline ends. Germline V gives CDR1 SEHNR, CDR2 FQNEAQ (reference sequence). This CDR3 is built from 14 residues. CDR3 in DNA: TGTGCCAGCAGCTCCCGGCTGGGCCTAGAGACCCAGTACTTC. It translates to CASSSRLGLETQYF.

This clonotype was counted many times. This sequence joins TRBV6-6 and TRBJ2-3; 14 bases line up with TRBD2. V lost 0 bases and J lost 6; bases outside the gene matches: 11. CDR1 is MNHNY, CDR2 SVGAGI, per germline (reference sequence). This CDR3 has 19 amino acids. The CDR3 DNA sequence: TGTGCCAGCAGTTACTCCCAAATTGGGACTAGCGGGAGTAGTGATACGCAGTATTTT. This encodes CASSYSQIGTSGSSDTQYF.

This clonotype was seen a few times. This chain links TRBV6-9 with TRBJ1-3, with 11 bases matching TRBD1. The CDR3 length is 16 residues. CDR1 and CDR2 (germline): MNHGY, SVAAGI. V gave up 5 bases and J gave up 4 bases; unmatched junction bases: 7. CDR3 sequence reads: CASSPRTGGLGNTIYF. DNA for the CDR3: TGTGCCAGCAGTCCCCGGACAGGGGGCCTCGGAAACACCATATATTTT.

This clonotype was recorded once. The chain uses TRBV10-1 and TRBJ2-3; 8 bases align to TRBD2. The CDR3 has 16 residues. The germline V gene has CDR1 WNHNN and CDR2 SYGVQD (reference sequence). V shed 0 bases and J 2 bases; nucleotides not matched to a gene: 4. The CDR3 loop reads CASSESTGGVTDTQYF. CDR3 bases: TGCGCCAGCAGTGAGTCTACCGGGGGGGTCACAGATACGCAGTATTTT.

This clonotype was observed a few times. This chain uses TRBV7-6 with TRBJ2-1; TRBD2 matches at 9 bases. The junction had 13 bases not matched to a gene; V was cut back by 4 bases and J by 9 bases. Germline-derived CDR1 and CDR2 are SGHVS and FNYEAQ. This CDR3 spans 16 amino acids. CDR3 residues: CASSSLAVAGVGEQFF. CDR3 in DNA: TGTGCCAGCAGCTCCCTGGCGGTAGCGGGAGTGGGTGAGCAGTTCTTC.